These 3 T cell receptor beta chains were sequenced from one sample in a study of blood T cells in healthy people across ages. Next came a second PCR, run for about 6 to 12 cycles, which used a sample-barcoded 5' primer along with a J-beta primer mix. In TCRdb, the 5' RACE reads were re-called with MiXCR into one record per CDR3 protein. The table has some 1.5 million distinct CDR3 sequences, 28% seen once. Sequencing was performed on blood. The source is a woman in her thirties in good health.

In the case of this clonotype: Germline is not matched at one junction end, which may reflect a read error. The genes are TRBV19 and TRBJ2-1, with D possibly TRBD1 on 6 matching bases. CDR3 length: 13 amino acids. Per the germline V gene, CDR1 is LNHDA and CDR2 is SQIVND (reference sequence). DNA for the CDR3: TGCGCCAGTAGTACCGGGACAAAGTATATTCAGTTCTTC. It codes for CASSTGTKYIQFF.

This clonotype was seen more than once but under ten times. The chain combines TRBV9 with TRBJ1-2; a possible D gene is TRBD1 (5 bases). This CDR3 comprises 15 residues. Trimming pared 3 bases from V and 2 bases from J, leaving 14 bases between. The germline V gene encodes CDR1 SGDLS and CDR2 YYNGEE. CDR3 sequence reads: CASSARDGKNYGYTF. CDR3 coding DNA: TGTGCCAGCAGCGCCCGGGACGGCAAAAACTATGGCTACACCTTC.

This clonotype was counted between two and nine times. The gene calls are TRBV27 and TRBJ1-6; D is uncertain. Germline V lookup: CDR1 MNHEY, CDR2 SMNVEV (reference sequence). V dropped 4 bases and J dropped 5 bases, with 9 bases sitting between them. The CDR3 is 14 residues long. The CDR3 DNA reads as TGTGCCAGCAGTTCTCCGAATAATAATTCACCCCTCCACTTT. Its translation is CASSSPNNNSPLHF.